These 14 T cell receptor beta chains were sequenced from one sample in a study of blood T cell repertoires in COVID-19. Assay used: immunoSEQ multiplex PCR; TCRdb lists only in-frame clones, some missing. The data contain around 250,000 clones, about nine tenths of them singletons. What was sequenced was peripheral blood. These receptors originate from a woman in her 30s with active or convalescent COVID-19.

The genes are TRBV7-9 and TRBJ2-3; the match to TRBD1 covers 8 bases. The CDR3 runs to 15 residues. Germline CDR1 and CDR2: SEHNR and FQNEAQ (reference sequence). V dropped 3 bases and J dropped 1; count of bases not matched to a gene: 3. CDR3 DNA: TGTGCCAGCAGCTTGAAGGGACAGGGCACAGATACGCAGTATTTT. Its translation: CASSLKGQGTDTQYF.

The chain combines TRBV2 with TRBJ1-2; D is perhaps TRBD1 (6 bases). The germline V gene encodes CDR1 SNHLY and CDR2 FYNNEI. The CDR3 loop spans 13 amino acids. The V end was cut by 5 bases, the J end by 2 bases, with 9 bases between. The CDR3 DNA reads TGTGCCAGCAGTAGAACAGGGAACTATGGCTACACCTTC. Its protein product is CASSRTGNYGYTF.

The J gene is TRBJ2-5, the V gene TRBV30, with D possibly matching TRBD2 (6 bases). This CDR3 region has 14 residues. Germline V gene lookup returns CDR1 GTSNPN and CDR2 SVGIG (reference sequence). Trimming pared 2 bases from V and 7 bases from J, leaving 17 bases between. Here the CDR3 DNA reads TGTGCCTGGAGTCGGACTGACGGAGGGAGGACCCAGTACTTC. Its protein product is CAWSRTDGGRTQYF.

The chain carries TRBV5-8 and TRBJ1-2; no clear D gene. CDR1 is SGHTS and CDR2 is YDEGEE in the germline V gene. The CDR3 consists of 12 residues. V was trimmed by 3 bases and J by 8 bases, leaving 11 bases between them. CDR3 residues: CASSWVGSGYTF. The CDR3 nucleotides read TGTGCCAGCAGCTGGGTGGGCAGCGGCTACACCTTC.

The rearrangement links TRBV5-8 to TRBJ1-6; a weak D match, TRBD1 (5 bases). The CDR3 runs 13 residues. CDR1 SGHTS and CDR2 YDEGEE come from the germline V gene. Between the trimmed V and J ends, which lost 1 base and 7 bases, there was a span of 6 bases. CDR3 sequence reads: CASSLQGNSPLHF. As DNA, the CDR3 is TGTGCCAGCAGCTTGCAGGGAAATTCACCCCTCCACTTT.

The DNA for the CDR3 is TGTGCCAGTAGTATAAACAGCTTAGAGACCCAGTACTTC. Protein product: CASSINSLETQYF. The chain employs TRBV19 and TRBJ2-5; D is unresolved. The germline CDR1 and CDR2 sequences are LNHDA and SQIVND (reference sequence). This CDR3 contains 13 residues. Trimming shortened V by 2 bases and J by 4 bases, and 8 bases separated the two germline ends.

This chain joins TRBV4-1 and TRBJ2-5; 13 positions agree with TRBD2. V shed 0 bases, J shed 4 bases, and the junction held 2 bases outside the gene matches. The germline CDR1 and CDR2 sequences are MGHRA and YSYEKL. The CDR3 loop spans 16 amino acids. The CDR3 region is CASSQEGLAGVETQYF. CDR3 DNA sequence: TGCGCCAGCAGCCAAGAAGGACTAGCGGGGGTAGAGACCCAGTACTTC.

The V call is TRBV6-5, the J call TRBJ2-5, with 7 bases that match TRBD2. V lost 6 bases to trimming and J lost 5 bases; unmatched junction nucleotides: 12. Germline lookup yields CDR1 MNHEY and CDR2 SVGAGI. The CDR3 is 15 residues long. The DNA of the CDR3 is TGTGCCAGCAGCGGATACGGGACTAAGGATGAGACCCAGTACTTC. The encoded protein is CASSGYGTKDETQYF.

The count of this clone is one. The CDR3 protein is CASRGAEAGELFF. CDR3 coding DNA: TGTGCCAGCAGGGGGGCTGAGGCCGGGGAGCTGTTTTTT. The rearrangement joins TRBV6-5 to TRBJ2-2, with D possibly TRBD1 on 6 matching bases. Deletions cut 6 bases from V and 6 bases from J, with 11 bases between. This CDR3 comprises 13 residues. Germline V CDR1 and CDR2: MNHEY, SVGAGI.

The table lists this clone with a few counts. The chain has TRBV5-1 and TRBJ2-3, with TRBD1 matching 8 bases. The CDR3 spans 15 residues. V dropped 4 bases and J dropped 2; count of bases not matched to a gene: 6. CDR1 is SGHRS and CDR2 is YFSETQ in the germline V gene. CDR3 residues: CASSPLGQVTDTQYF. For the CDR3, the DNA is TGCGCCAGCAGCCCCCTGGGACAGGTCACAGATACGCAGTATTTT.

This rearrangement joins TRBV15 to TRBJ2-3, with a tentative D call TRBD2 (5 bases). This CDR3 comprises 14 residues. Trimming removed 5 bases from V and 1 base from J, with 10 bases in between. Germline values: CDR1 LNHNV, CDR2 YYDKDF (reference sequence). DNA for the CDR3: TGTGCCACCAGCGGAGGACTCCGCACAGATACGCAGTATTTT. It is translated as CATSGGLRTDTQYF.

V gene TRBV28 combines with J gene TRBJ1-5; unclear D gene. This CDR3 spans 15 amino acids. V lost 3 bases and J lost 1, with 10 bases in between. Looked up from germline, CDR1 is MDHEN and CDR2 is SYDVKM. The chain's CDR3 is CASSFTAGSNQPQHF. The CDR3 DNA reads TGTGCCAGCAGTTTCACGGCGGGAAGCAATCAGCCCCAGCATTTT.

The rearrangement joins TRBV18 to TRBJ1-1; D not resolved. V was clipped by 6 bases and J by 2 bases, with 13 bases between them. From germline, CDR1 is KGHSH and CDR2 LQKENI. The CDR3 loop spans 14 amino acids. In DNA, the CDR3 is TGTGCCAGCTCGCAATTGGAGCTTAACACTGAAGCTTTCTTT. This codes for CASSQLELNTEAFF.

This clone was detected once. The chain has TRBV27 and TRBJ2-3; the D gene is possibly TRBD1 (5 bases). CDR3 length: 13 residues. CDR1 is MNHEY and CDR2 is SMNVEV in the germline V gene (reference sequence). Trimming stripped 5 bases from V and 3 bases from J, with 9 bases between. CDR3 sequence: CASSRRTTDTQYF. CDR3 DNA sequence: TGTGCCAGCAGTCGTCGGACAACAGATACGCAGTATTTT.